This T cell receptor beta chain stems from a study of cytomegalovirus exposure and HLA in healthy donors. Study observations and caveats: Some V segments (TRBV6-2 and TRBV6-3 among them) were excluded as indistinguishable. Approximately 160 TCR beta chains were listed as cytomegalovirus-associated. Only CMV serostatus was available as immune exposure information. Most of the TCR beta V segments (in an earlier analysis) were productive either about 87% or about 30% of the time.

PCR involved 60 Vbeta and 13 Jbeta primers. Repertoires were generated with immunoSEQ multiplex PCR, while TCRdb's copy carries only in-frame clones and drops some. This table has approximately 170,000 clones, 77% appearing once. This clone came up a few times. Its antigen is unknown. This CDR3 has 15 residues. Losses at the gene ends were 0 bases for V and 5 bases for J; bases not matched to a gene: 8. The germline V gene encodes CDR1 SGHRS and CDR2 YFSETQ. The sequenced sample was PBMCs. The TCR was taken from a male donor in good health and CMV-seropositive. This chain joins TRBV5-1 and TRBJ2-7; 7 bases match TRBD2. The CDR3 spells CASSLAAGVVHEQYF. CDR3 DNA: TGCGCCAGCAGCTTGGCGGCGGGGGTGGTCCACGAGCAGTACTTC.